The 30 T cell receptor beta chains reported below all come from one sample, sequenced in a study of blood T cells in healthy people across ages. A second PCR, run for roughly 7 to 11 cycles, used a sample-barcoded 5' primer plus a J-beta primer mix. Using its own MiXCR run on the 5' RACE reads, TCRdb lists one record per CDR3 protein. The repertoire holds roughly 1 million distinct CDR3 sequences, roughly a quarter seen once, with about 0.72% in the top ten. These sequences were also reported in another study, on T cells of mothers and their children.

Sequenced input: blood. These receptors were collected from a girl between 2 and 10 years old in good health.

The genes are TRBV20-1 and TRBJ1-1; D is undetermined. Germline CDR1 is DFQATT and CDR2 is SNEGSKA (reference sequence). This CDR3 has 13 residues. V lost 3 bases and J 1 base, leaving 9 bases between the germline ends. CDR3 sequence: CSARDGENTEAFF. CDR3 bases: TGCAGTGCTAGGGACGGTGAGAACACTGAAGCTTTCTTT.

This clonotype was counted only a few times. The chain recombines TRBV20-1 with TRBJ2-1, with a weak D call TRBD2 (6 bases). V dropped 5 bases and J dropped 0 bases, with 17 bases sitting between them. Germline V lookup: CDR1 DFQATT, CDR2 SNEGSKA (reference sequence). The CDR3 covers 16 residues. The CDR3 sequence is CSAPQRGISSYNEQFF. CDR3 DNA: TGCAGTGCTCCCCAGCGCGGGATAAGCTCCTACAATGAGCAGTTCTTC.

The CDR3 loop reads CASSPMSNQPQHF. The CDR3, as DNA: TGTGCCAGCTCACCAATGAGCAATCAGCCCCAGCATTTT. The chain links TRBV18 to TRBJ1-5; D is unclear. Germline CDR1 is KGHSH and CDR2 is LQKENI. The V end lost 2 bases, the J end lost 1 base, and 3 bases lay between the germline ends. The CDR3 sequence is 13 residues long. The entire variable domain, with the rest obtained from reference TRBV18 and TRBJ1-5, is as follows: NAGVMQNPRHLVRRRGQEARLRCSPMKGHSHVYWYRQLPEEGLKFMVYLQKENIIDESGMPKERFSAEFPKEGPSILRIQQVVRGDSAAYFCASSPMSNQPQHFGDGTRLSIL.

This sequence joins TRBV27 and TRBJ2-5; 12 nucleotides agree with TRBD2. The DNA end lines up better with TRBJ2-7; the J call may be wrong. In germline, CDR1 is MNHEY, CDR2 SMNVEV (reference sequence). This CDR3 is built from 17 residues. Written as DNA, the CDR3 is TGTGCCAGCAGTTTGCGGACTAGCGGGACTTTTGGGTACGAGCAGTACTTC. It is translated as CASSLRTSGTFGYEQYF.

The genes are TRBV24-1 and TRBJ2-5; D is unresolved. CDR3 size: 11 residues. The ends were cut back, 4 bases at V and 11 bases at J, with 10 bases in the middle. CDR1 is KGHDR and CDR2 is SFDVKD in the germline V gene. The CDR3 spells CATSDSRLQYF. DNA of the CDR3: TGTGCCACCAGTGACAGTCGGTTGCAGTACTTC.

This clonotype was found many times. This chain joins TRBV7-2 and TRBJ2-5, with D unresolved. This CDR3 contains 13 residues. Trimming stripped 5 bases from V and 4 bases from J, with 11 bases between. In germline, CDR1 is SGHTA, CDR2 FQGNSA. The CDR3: CASSPDPGETQYF. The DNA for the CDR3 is TGTGCCAGCAGCCCTGACCCGGGAGAGACCCAGTACTTC.

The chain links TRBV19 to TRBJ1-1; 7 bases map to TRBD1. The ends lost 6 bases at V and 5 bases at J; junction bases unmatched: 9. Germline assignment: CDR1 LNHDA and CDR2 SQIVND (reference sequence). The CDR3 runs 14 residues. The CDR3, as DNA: TGTGCCAGTAGGACAGGGACATGGCATACTGAAGCTTTCTTT. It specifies CASRTGTWHTEAFF.

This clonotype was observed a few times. The CDR3 spells CASSTRSNEPFF. As DNA, the CDR3 is TGTGCCAGCAGTACACGCAGTAATGAACCGTTTTTT. The chain combines TRBV25-1 with TRBJ1-4; D call uncertain. V was trimmed by 5 bases and J by 16 bases, leaving 17 bases between them. Germline loops: CDR1 MGHDK, CDR2 SYGVNS. The CDR3 has 12 amino acids.

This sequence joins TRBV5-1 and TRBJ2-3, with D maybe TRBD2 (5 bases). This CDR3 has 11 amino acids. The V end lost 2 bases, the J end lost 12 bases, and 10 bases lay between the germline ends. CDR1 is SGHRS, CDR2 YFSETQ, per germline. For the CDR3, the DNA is TGCGCCAGCAGCTTTAGCGCAGACCAGTATTTT. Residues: CASSFSADQYF.

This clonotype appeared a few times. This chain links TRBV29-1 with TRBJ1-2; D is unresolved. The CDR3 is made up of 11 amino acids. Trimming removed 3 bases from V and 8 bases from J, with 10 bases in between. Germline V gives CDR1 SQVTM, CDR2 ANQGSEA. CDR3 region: CSVELGGGYTF. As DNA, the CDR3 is TGCAGCGTTGAGTTAGGTGGCGGCTACACCTTC.

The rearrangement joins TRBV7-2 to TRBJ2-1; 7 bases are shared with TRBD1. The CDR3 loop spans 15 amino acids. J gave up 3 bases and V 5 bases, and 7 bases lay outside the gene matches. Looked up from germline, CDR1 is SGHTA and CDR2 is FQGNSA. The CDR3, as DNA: TGTGCCAGCAGCATCCGACAGGGAAACTACAATGAGCAGTTCTTC. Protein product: CASSIRQGNYNEQFF.

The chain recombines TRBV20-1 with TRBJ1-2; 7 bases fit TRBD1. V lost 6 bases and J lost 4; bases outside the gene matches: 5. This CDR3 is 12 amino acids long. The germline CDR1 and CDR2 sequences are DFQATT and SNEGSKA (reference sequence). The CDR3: CSARGRGYGYTF. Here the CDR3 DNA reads TGCAGTGCCAGGGGGAGGGGCTATGGCTACACCTTC.

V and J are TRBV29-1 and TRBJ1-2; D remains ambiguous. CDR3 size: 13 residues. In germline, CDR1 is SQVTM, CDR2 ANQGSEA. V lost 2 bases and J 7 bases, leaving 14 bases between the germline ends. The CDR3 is CSVEYTIGSGYTF. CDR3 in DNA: TGCAGCGTTGAATATACGATCGGGTCTGGCTACACCTTC.

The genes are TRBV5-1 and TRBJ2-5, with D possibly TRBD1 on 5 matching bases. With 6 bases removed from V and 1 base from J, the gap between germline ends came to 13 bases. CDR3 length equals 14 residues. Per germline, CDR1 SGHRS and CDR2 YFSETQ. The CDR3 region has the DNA TGCGCCAGCACCCAGGGCCAGTCCCAAGAGACCCAGTACTTC. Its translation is CASTQGQSQETQYF.

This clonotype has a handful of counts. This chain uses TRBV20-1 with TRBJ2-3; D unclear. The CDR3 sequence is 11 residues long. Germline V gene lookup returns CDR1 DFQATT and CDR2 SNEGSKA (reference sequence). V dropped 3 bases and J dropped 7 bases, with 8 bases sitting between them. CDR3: CSASWPNTQYF. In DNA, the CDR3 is TGCAGTGCTAGTTGGCCGAATACGCAGTATTTT.

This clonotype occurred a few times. In DNA form, the CDR3 reads TGCGCCAGCAGCTTGGTACCCTCAAGGGGATCTTTTTTGCCCCTCCACTTT. Its translation: CASSLVPSRGSFLPLHF. The V call is TRBV5-1, the J call TRBJ1-6, with TRBD1 as a possible D gene (5 bases). Trimming left V 0 bases short and J 13 bases short, with 23 bases between. Germline assignment: CDR1 SGHRS and CDR2 YFSETQ. This CDR3 region has 17 residues.

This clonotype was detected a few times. CDR3 sequence (DNA): TGTGCCAGCAGCTTGAACAGGGCTGATTCACCCCTCCACTTT. Its translation: CASSLNRADSPLHF. The J gene is TRBJ1-6, the V gene TRBV5-6; TRBD1 is a possible D gene (6 bases). Germline CDR1 is SGHDT and CDR2 is YYEEEE. The CDR3 has 14 residues. Trimming cost V 1 base and J 8 bases, with 10 bases left between them.

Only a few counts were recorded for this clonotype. This CDR3 is CASSFQRGFF. In DNA, the CDR3 is TGTGCCAGCAGTTTTCAAAGGGGGTTCTTC. The chain is built from TRBV28 and TRBJ2-1; D is possibly TRBD1 (5 bases). V lost 3 bases to trimming and J lost 15 bases, with 9 bases between them. The CDR3 spans 10 residues. Looked up from germline, CDR1 is MDHEN and CDR2 is SYDVKM.

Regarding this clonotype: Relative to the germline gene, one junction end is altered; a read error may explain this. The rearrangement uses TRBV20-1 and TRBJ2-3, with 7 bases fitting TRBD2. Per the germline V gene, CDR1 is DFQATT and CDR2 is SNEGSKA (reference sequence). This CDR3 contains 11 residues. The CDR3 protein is CSARELAGVPF. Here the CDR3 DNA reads TGCAGTGCTAGAGAATTGGCGGGAGTTCCTTTT.

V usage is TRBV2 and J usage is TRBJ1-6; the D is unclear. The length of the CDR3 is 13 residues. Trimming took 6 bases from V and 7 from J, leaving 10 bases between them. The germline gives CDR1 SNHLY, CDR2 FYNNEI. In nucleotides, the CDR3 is TGTGCCAGCAGCAACGATTTCAATTCACCCCTCCACTTT. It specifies CASSNDFNSPLHF.

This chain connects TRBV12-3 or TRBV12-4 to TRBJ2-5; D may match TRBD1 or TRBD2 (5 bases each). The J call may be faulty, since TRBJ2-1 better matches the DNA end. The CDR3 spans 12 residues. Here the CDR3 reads CASSLQAGEQFF. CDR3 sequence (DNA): TGTGCCAGCAGCCTACAGGCGGGTGAGCAGTTCTTC.

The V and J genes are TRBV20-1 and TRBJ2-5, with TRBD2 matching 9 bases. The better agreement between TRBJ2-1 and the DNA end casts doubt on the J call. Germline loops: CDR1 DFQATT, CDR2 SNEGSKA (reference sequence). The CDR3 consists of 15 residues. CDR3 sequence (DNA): TGCAGTGCTAGACCCCTAGCGGGACCGACCAATGAGCAGTTCTTC. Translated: CSARPLAGPTNEQFF.

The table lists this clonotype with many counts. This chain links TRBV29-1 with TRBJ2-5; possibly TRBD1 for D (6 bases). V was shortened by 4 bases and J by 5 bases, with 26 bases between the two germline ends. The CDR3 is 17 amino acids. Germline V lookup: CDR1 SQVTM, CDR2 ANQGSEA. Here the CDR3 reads CSVGGSPLTGPQETQYF. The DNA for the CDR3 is TGCAGCGTTGGGGGTAGCCCCCTGACAGGCCCTCAGGAGACCCAGTACTTC. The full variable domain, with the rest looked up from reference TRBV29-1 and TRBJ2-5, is SAVISQKPSRDICQRGTSLTIQCQVDSQVTMMFWYRQQPGQSLTLIATANQGSEATYESGFVIDKFPISRPNLTFSTLTVSNMSPEDSSIYLCSVGGSPLTGPQETQYFGPGTRLLVL.

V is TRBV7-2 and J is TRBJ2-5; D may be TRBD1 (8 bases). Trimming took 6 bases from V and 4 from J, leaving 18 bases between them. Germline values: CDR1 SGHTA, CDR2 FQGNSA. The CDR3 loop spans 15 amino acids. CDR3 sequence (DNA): TGTGCCAGCAGTACAAAGGGGGGGACAGGAGAGACCCAGTACTTC. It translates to CASSTKGGTGETQYF.

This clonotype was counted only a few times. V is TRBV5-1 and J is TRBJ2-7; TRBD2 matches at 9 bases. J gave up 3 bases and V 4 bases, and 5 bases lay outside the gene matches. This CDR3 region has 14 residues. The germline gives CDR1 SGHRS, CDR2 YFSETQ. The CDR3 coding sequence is TGCGCCAGCAGCGATAGCGGGGGAGACTACGAGCAGTACTTC. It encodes CASSDSGGDYEQYF. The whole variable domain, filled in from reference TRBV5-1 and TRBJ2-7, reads KAGVTQTPRYLIKTRGQQVTLSCSPISGHRSVSWYQQTPGQGLQFLFEYFSETQRNKGNFPGRFSGRQFSNSRSEMNVSTLELGDSALYLCASSDSGGDYEQYFGPGTRLTVT.

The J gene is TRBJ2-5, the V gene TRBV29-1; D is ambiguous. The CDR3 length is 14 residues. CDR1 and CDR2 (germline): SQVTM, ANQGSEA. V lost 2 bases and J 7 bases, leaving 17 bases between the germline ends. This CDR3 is CSVEYETGRATQYF. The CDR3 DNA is TGCAGCGTTGAATATGAGACGGGTAGAGCGACCCAGTACTTC. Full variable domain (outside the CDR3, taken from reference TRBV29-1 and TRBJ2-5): SAVISQKPSRDICQRGTSLTIQCQVDSQVTMMFWYRQQPGQSLTLIATANQGSEATYESGFVIDKFPISRPNLTFSTLTVSNMSPEDSSIYLCSVEYETGRATQYFGPGTRLLVL.

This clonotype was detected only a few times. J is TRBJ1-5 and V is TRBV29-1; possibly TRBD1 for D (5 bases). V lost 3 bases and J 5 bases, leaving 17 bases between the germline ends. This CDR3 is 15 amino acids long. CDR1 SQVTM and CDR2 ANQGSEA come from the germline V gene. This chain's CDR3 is CSVEKGQGLYQPQHF. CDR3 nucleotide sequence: TGCAGCGTTGAGAAGGGGCAGGGTCTCTATCAGCCCCAGCATTTT.

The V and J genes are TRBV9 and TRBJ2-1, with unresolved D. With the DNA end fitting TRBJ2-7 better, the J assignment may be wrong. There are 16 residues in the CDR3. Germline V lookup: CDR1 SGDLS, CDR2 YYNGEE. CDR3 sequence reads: CASSVSPDPNYYEQYF. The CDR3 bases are TGTGCCAGCAGCGTAAGTCCCGACCCAAACTACTACGAGCAGTACTTC.

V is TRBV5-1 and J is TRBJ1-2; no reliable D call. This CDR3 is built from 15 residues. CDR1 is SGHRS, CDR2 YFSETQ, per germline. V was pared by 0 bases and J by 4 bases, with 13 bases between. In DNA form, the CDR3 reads TGCGCCAGCAGCTTGGCCCCCGGACGGCCCTATGGCTACACCTTC. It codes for CASSLAPGRPYGYTF.

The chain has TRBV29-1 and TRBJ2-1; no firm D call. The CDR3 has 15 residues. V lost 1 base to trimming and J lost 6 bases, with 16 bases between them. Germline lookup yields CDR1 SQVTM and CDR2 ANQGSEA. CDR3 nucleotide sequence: TGCAGCGTTGAAGCACGGTTCAAGCCGGGCAATGAGCAGTTCTTC. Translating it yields CSVEARFKPGNEQFF.